This T cell receptor beta chain appears in the sequencing data of a study of cytomegalovirus exposure and HLA in healthy donors. Amplification used 60 Vbeta primers and 13 Jbeta primers. Measured with immunoSEQ multiplex PCR; TCRdb has only the in-frame clones, and not every one. The sample includes 50,000 or so clones. This clone counts as medium-sized (0.01 to 0.1%) by frequency. Its antigen is not known. Broader study findings: Analysis performed later showed TCR beta chains linked to HLA being more clonally expanded than equally common others. Association of roughly 18,000 TCR beta sequences with HLA alleles was found at 0.05 false discovery rate in a later analysis.

Material: PBMCs. This TCR was sampled from a man aged 40-49 years in good health and CMV-seropositive.

The CDR3 DNA reads TGTGCCAGCTCGCTGAATGAGGGCGGCTATGGCTACACCTTC. This codes for CASSLNEGGYGYTF. This chain joins TRBV6-1 and TRBJ1-2; D is ambiguous. The length of the CDR3 is 14 residues. Germline CDR1 MNHNS, CDR2 SASEGT. Trimming shortened V by 8 bases and J by 4 bases, and 17 bases separated the two germline ends.